This TCR beta chain was identified during a study of cytomegalovirus exposure and HLA in healthy donors. Measured with immunoSEQ multiplex PCR; TCRdb has only the in-frame clones, and not every one. Here the sample spans a few hundred thousand clones, roughly 87% being singletons. Details on this clone: Other DNA sequences in this specimen translate into the identical CDR3.

V gave up 4 bases and J gave up 3 bases; unmatched junction bases: 8. Germline V lookup: CDR1 SGHTA, CDR2 FQGNSA. This CDR3 contains 15 residues. The specimen was PBMCs. This clonotype originated in a man younger than 30 in good health and CMV-seropositive. The chain joins TRBV7-2 to TRBJ2-7, with 8 nucleotides matching TRBD2. Here the CDR3 reads CASSSAGDLGYEQYF. CDR3 nucleotides: TGTGCCAGCAGCTCAGCGGGAGATCTGGGCTACGAGCAGTACTTC.